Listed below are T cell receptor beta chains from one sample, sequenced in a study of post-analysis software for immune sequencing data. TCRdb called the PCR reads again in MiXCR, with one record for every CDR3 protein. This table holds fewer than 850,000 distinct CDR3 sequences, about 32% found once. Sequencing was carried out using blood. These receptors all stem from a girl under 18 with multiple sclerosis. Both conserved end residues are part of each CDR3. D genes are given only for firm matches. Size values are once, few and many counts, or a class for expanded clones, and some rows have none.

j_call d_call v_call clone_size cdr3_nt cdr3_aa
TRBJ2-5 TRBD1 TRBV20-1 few TGCAGTGCCTTGGACAGGGGACTCCAAGAGACCCAGTACTTC CSALDRGLQETQYF
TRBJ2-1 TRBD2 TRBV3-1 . TGTGCCAGCAGCGGGGCACTAGCGGAGAATGAGCAGTTCTTC CASSGALAENEQFF
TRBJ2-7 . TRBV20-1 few TGCAGTGCTGATCGTCCCGGGACGTTTAGCTCCTACGAGCAGTACTTC CSADRPGTFSSYEQYF
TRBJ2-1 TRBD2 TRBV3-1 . TGTGCCAGCAGCGGGAGGGCGGATGAGCAGTTCTTC CASSGRADEQFF
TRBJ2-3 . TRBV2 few TGTGCCAGCAGCGAACTGAATGGAGTGGATACGCAGTATTTT CASSELNGVDTQYF
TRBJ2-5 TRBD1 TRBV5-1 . TGCGCCAGCATGGAGACAGGGGAAGAGACCCAGTACTTC CASMETGEETQYF
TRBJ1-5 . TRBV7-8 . TGTGCCAGCAGCCGGCCCGGGGGGCTGGGCAATCAGCCCCAGCATTTT CASSRPGGLGNQPQHF
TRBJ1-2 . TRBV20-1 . TGCAGTGCTCCCCGGGACAACCCTAACTATGACTACACCTTC CSAPRDNPNYDYTF
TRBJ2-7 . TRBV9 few TGTGCCAGCAGCGTAGGGCCAGGGGAAGTTTCCGAGCAGTACTTC CASSVGPGEVSEQYF
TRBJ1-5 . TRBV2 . TGTGCCAGCAGTGAACGGGGGGGAACTCAGCCCCAGCATTTT CASSERGGTQPQHF
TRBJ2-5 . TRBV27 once TGTGCCAGCAGTTTTGGGGGGACTTTTTGGTACTTC CASSFGGTFWYF
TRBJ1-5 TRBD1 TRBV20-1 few TGCAGTGCTAGTAAGGGGGCAGGAGTCAATCAGCCCCAGCATTTT CSASKGAGVNQPQHF
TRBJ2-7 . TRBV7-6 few TGTGCCAGCAGCTCCCCCAGGGGATCCCCAATGGGGGAGCAGTACTTC CASSSPRGSPMGEQYF
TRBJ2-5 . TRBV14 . TGTGCCAGCAGCCAAGATGGAAGCAGGGAGACCCAGTACTTC CASSQDGSRETQYF
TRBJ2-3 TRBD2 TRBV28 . TGTGCCAGCAGAGGGTTACTAGCGGGACACACAGATACGCAGTATTTT CASRGLLAGHTDTQYF
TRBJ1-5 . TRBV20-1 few TGCAGTGCTAGAGCAGGGTGGGGCAATCAGCCCCAGCATTTT CSARAGWGNQPQHF
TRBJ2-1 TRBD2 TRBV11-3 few TGTGCCAGCGCACCTAGAGCGGGATCCCATGAGCAGTTCTTC CASAPRAGSHEQFF
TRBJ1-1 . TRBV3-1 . TGTGCCAGCAGCCTCTGGGTCACGGCCACTGAAGCTTTCTTT CASSLWVTATEAFF
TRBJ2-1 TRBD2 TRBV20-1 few TGCAGTGCGGACGGAAAAGTAACTAGCGGGAGGGTCTCTCAGCAGTTCTTC CSADGKVTSGRVSQQFF
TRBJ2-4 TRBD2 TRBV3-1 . TGTGCCAGCAGCCAAGACGGACTAGCGGGAGGGATGAAAACCAAAAACATTCAGTACTTC CASSQDGLAGGMKTKNIQYF
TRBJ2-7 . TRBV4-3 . TGCGCCAGCAGCCAAGGTCTGCGAAAATACGAGCAGTACTTC CASSQGLRKYEQYF
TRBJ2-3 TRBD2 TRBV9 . TGTGTCAGCAGCGCCCGCCTAGCGGGAGAGGGCACAGATACGCAGTATTTT CVSSARLAGEGTDTQYF
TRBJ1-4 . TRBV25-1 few TGTGCCAGCAGTGCCCTACAGGGCACAACTAATGAAAAACTGTTTTTT CASSALQGTTNEKLFF
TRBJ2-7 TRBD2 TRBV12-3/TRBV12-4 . TGTGCCAGCAGTTTTTTGGCGGGAGGGGATTCCGGGCAGTACTTC CASSFLAGGDSGQYF
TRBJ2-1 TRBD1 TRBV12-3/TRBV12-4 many TGTGCCAGCAGTTCGGGACAGGGATCCTACAATGAGCAGTTCTTC CASSSGQGSYNEQFF
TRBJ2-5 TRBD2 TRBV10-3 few TGTGCCATCGGAAGCACTAGCGGGAGGGGGCAAGAGACCCAGTACTTC CAIGSTSGRGQETQYF
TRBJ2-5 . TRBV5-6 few TGTGCCAGCAGCTTGTCAGCCATGCAAGAGACCCAGTACTTC CASSLSAMQETQYF
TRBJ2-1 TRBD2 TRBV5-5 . TGTGCCAGCAGCTTTTTGGCGGGGGGTGCCCTAAGGAATGAGCAGTTCTTC CASSFLAGGALRNEQFF
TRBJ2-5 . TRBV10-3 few TGTGCCATCACCCTGTCACAAGAGACCCAGTACTTC CAITLSQETQYF
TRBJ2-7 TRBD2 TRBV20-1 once TGCAGTGCCCTACTCCCGACTAGCGGCTCCTACGAGCAGTACTTC CSALLPTSGSYEQYF
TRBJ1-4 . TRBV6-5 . TGTGCCAGCAGTTACCGGGGGGTTGGTAGGTCGAGGAAACGGTTTTTT CASSYRGVGRSRKRFF
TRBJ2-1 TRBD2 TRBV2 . TGTGCCAGCATGCCTCTACCTAGCGGGAATTGGGTTGAGCAGTTCTTC CASMPLPSGNWVEQFF
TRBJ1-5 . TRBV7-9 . TGTGCCAGCAGCTTAGATTCAGGCCGGCCCCAGCATTTT CASSLDSGRPQHF
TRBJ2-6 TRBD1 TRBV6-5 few TGTGCCAGCAGTTTCAGGGGGTCTGGGGCCAACGTCCTGACTTTC CASSFRGSGANVLTF
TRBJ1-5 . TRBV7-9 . TGTGCCAGCAGCTTAGCAGTTCCGAGAGGCAATCAGCCCCAGCATTTT CASSLAVPRGNQPQHF
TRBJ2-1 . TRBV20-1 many TGCAGTGCCGGGACTCCCCCTTCCTACAATGAGCAGTTCTTC CSAGTPPSYNEQFF
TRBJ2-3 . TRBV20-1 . TGCAGTGCTAGAGAAGCCAGGGGACTTCGCACAGATACGCAGTATTTT CSAREARGLRTDTQYF
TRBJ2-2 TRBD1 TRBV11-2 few TGTGCCAGCAGCCTAAGGACAGGGCAGGTCACCGGGGAGCTGTTTTTT CASSLRTGQVTGELFF
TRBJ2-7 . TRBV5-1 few TGCGCCAGCAGCTTCAGGGGATCTAAAAGCTACGAGCAGTACTTC CASSFRGSKSYEQYF
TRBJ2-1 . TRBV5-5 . TGTGCCAGCAGGTCTTTAGGGGGCAATGAGCAGTTCTTC CASRSLGGNEQFF
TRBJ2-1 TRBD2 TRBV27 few TGTGCCAGCAGTTTAAAGATGGGGCCTAGCGGTGTCAATGAGCAGTTCTTC CASSLKMGPSGVNEQFF
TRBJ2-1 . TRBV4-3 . TGCGCCAGCAGCCAAGGCGATGGCAGCAGGAACCATGAGCAGTTCTTC CASSQGDGSRNHEQFF
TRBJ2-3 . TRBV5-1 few TGCGCCAGCAGGCCACCCAGCGTCACAGATACGCAGTATTTT CASRPPSVTDTQYF
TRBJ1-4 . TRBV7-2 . TGTGCCAGCAGCTTATGGTTGAGGGCAGTTAATGAAAAACTGTTTTTT CASSLWLRAVNEKLFF
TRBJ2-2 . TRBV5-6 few TGTGCCAGCAGCTTGTACAGCGGAACCGGGGAGCTGTTTTTT CASSLYSGTGELFF
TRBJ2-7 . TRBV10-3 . TGTGCCGTCAGTGAGTCGTCCGATCCTGAGGCCCAGTACTTC CAVSESSDPEAQYF
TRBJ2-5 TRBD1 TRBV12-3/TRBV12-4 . TGTGCCAGCAGCCGAGCGACAGGGGAAGAGACCCAGTACTTC CASSRATGEETQYF
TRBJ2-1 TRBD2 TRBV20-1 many TGCAGTGCACCCCGACTAGCGGGAGGTCTCCCGGACAATGAGCAGTTCTTC CSAPRLAGGLPDNEQFF
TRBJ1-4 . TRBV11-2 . TGTGCCAGCAGCTTAGAAGTCGGGGGAATCGAAAAACTGTTTTTT CASSLEVGGIEKLFF
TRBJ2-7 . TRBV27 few TGTGCCAGCAGTTTTAGAGGGTATAGCTCCTACGAGCAGTACTTC CASSFRGYSSYEQYF
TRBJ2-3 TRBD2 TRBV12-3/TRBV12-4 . TGTGCCAGCACCTTTAAGACTAGCGGGAGAAGAACAGATGCGCAGTATTTT CASTFKTSGRRTDAQYF
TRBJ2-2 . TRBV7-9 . TGTGCCAGCAGCTTAGATGGAGGGCCCGGGGAGCTGTTTTTT CASSLDGGPGELFF
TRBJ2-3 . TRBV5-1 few TGCGCCAGCAGCTTGGGGGGACTTCCCACAGATACGCAGTATTTT CASSLGGLPTDTQYF
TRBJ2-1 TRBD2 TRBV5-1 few TGCGCCAGCAGCCCCCCGTTAAGAAGCGGGGGGAAGATCTCCTACAATGAGCAGTTCTTC CASSPPLRSGGKISYNEQFF
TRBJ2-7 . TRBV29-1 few TGCAGCGTTGCCCGGGACCCCGGGCACGAGCAGTACTTC CSVARDPGHEQYF
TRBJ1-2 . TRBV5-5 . TGTGCCAGCAGCCTAAGGAGTGACTGTGGCTACACCTTC CASSLRSDCGYTF
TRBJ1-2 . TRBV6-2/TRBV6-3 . TGTGCCAGCAGTTACCACAGAACCCCTTTTGGCTACACCTTC CASSYHRTPFGYTF